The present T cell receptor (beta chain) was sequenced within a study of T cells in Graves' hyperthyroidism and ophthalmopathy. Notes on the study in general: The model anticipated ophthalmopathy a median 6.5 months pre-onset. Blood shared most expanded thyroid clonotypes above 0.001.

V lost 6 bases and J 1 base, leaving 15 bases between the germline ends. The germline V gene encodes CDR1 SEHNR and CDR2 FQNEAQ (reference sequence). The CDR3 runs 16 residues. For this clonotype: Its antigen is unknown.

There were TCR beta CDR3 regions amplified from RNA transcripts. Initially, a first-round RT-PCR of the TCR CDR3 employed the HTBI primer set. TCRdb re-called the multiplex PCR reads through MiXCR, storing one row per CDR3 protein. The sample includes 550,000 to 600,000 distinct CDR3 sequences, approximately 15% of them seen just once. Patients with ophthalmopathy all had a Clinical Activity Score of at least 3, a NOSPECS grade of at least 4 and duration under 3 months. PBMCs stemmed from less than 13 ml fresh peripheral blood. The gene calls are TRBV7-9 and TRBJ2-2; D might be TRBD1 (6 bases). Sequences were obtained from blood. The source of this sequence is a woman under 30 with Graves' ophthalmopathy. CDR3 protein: CASSPRTDLNTGELFF. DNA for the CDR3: TGTGCCAGCAGTCCCAGGACAGACCTGAACACCGGGGAGCTGTTTTTT.